This TCR beta chain derives from a study of Ad26.COV2.S vaccination and SARS-CoV-2 variants. Germline assignment: CDR1 KGHSY and CDR2 FQNENV. This CDR3 is built from 15 residues. V dropped 6 bases and J dropped 4 bases, with 18 bases sitting between them. Here immunoSEQ multiplex PCR was the method, and the copy in TCRdb shows in-frame clones only, minus some. There are approximately 410,000 clones in the sample; approximately 90% occur only once, and around 3.6% lies in the top ten. The treatment was: around 19 received Ad26.COV2.S at low or high dose, single or two shots; about 5 received placebo; per-sample allocation not given. Sampling happened 63 days after the first vaccine or placebo injection. Donor was an adult aged 18-55 years in Boston. Expression of Wuhan-strain SARS-CoV-2 spike came from the Ad26 vector that formed the vaccine.

The receptor comes from a person between 18 and 59 years old who received the Ad26.COV2.S COVID-19 vaccine or a placebo. This chain links TRBV16 with TRBJ1-1, with no clear D. Sample: peripheral blood, taken in a trial of Ad26.COV2.S vaccine versus placebo. As DNA, the CDR3 is TGTGCCAGCAGTATGAGACCTGAGGGTGTCACTGAAGCTTTCTTT. Amino acid sequence: CASSMRPEGVTEAFF.